The T cell receptor beta chain under discussion was sequenced for a study of early T cells in non-severe SARS-CoV-2 infection. As for the study in general: Investigators sequenced bulk RNA drawn from unsorted whole blood, and chains remained unpaired.

V was pared by 1 base and J by 0 bases, with 10 bases between. Germline CDR1 is SGHDN and CDR2 is FVKESK. The CDR3 loop spans 17 amino acids. This clonotype was picked up many times. TCRdb processed the 5' RACE reads anew with MiXCR; each CDR3 protein has one entry. The sample has about 76,000 distinct CDR3 sequences, roughly 12% seen once. The receptor's source is an adult who was a healthcare worker with PCR-confirmed SARS-CoV-2 infection or an uninfected control (not recorded which). The sequenced sample consisted of whole blood. V is TRBV14 and J is TRBJ2-6; D call uncertain. Here the CDR3 DNA reads TGTGCCAGCAGCCAAGCTTCGGGCGTCTCTGGGGCCAACGTCCTGACTTTC. Translating it yields CASSQASGVSGANVLTF.